This section outlines one T cell receptor (beta chain) sequence together with its context. TCRdb keeps only in-frame clones here, not all; method: immunoSEQ multiplex PCR. The data hold about 140,000 clones, with 60% to 85% observed a single time. The length of the CDR3 is 12 residues. In germline, CDR1 is SGHVS, CDR2 FQNEAQ. The V and J ends lost 8 bases and 9 bases respectively, with 17 bases between them. The record originates from a study of blood T cell repertoires in COVID-19. The V call is TRBV7-8, the J call TRBJ2-7; D might be TRBD2 (6 bases). The material sequenced was peripheral blood. The sequence came from a woman older than 75 with active or convalescent COVID-19. CDR3: CASVGPGELQYF. Written as DNA, the CDR3 is TGTGCCAGCGTCGGTCCGGGAGAGCTGCAGTACTTC.